Below, 20 T cell receptor beta chains from the same sample are listed, as sequenced in a study of blood T cells in healthy people across ages (dated by TCRdb to between 2015 and 2016). Library prep was done by 5' RACE. This sample was sequenced with an Illumina HiSeq 2500. The second PCR ran for roughly 7 to 11 cycles and used a J-beta primer mix along with a sample-barcoded 5' primer. Clones were called with MiXCR by TCRdb after fastp trimmed the public reads at Q25, and only in-frame beta chains were retained. CDR3 protein sequences are deduplicated, and each keeps its most common genes and DNA. This sample is represented by about 640,000 distinct CDR3 sequences; roughly three fifths of them were singletons. 30% to 45% of the sample is held by the ten biggest clonotypes. The sample comprised blood. The receptors originated from a man aged 60 to 69 in good health.

This sequence joins TRBV5-1 and TRBJ2-1; D is uncertain. CDR1 and CDR2 (germline): SGHRS, YFSETQ. Trimming shortened V by 2 bases and J by 8 bases, and 11 bases separated the two germline ends. The CDR3 spans 13 residues. The CDR3 here is CASSFQVGHEQFF. The CDR3 region has the DNA TGCGCCAGCAGCTTTCAGGTTGGGCATGAGCAGTTCTTC. The full variable domain, completed using reference TRBV5-1 and TRBJ2-1, is KAGVTQTPRYLIKTRGQQVTLSCSPISGHRSVSWYQQTPGQGLQFLFEYFSETQRNKGNFPGRFSGRQFSNSRSEMNVSTLELGDSALYLCASSFQVGHEQFFGPGTRLTVL.

The chain links TRBV27 to TRBJ2-1; TRBD1 is a possible D gene (6 bases). V lost 3 bases, J lost 13 bases, and 16 bases lay in between. The CDR3 is 13 residues long. Germline CDR1 and CDR2: MNHEY and SMNVEV (reference sequence). The CDR3 DNA follows: TGTGCCAGCAGTTTGGGCGGCAGGGGCATTCAGTTCTTC. As protein: CASSLGGRGIQFF.

V usage is TRBV7-9 and J usage is TRBJ1-5; 10 nucleotides line up with TRBD1. CDR3 length: 14 residues. Trimming took 4 bases from V and 6 from J; bases not matched to a gene: 3. CDR1 and CDR2 (germline): SEHNR, FQNEAQ (reference sequence). The CDR3 DNA sequence: TGTGCCAGCAGCTCAGACAGGGGGCGTCAGCCCCAGCATTTT. This translates into CASSSDRGRQPQHF. The entire variable domain, with the rest obtained from reference TRBV7-9 and TRBJ1-5, is as follows: DTGVSQNPRHKITKRGQNVTFRCDPISEHNRLYWYRQTLGQGPEFLTYFQNEAQLEKSRLLSDRFSAERPKGSFSTLEIQRTEQGDSAMYLCASSSDRGRQPQHFGDGTRLSIL.

The V call is TRBV29-1, the J call TRBJ2-1, with TRBD2 matching 13 bases. With V trimmed by 6 bases and J by 13 bases, 3 bases remained unmatched. Germline V gene sequence: CDR1 SQVTM, CDR2 ANQGSEA. The CDR3 is made up of 11 amino acids. The DNA for the CDR3 is TGCAGCGTCGGGACTAGCGGGGTACAGTTCTTC. Translated: CSVGTSGVQFF.

This sequence joins TRBV20-1 and TRBJ1-1; tentatively, D is TRBD1 (5 bases). Trimming took 3 bases from V and 5 from J, leaving 19 bases between them. This CDR3 comprises 15 residues. CDR1 is DFQATT and CDR2 is SNEGSKA in the germline V gene (reference sequence). The CDR3 spells CSASSGLVGGTEAFF. CDR3 in DNA: TGCAGTGCTAGTTCCGGGTTAGTGGGGGGGACTGAAGCTTTCTTT.

In this sample, this clonotype turned up once. The chain is built from TRBV15 and TRBJ2-1; tentative D call: TRBD1 (6 bases). Germline lookup yields CDR1 LNHNV and CDR2 YYDKDF (reference sequence). This CDR3 contains 15 residues. Trimming removed 2 bases from V and 3 bases from J, with 11 bases in between. The CDR3 coding sequence is TGTGCCACCAGCAGATTCAGAGGGGGCTACAATGAGCAGTTCTTC. Translation: CATSRFRGGYNEQFF.

This clonotype was counted between two and nine times. This rearrangement joins TRBV6-5 to TRBJ2-5, with D possibly being TRBD2 (6 bases). The CDR3 runs 14 residues. The germline CDR1 and CDR2 sequences are MNHEY and SVGAGI. Trimming left V 7 bases short and J 5 bases short, with 17 bases between. The CDR3: CASTEGGVRETQYF. As DNA, the CDR3 is TGTGCCAGCACCGAGGGCGGGGTCCGGGAGACCCAGTACTTC.

The gene calls are TRBV7-8 and TRBJ2-3, with D hard to call. The CDR3 covers 17 residues. V was clipped by 1 base and J by 3 bases, with 17 bases between them. CDR1 and CDR2 (germline): SGHVS, FQNEAQ. CDR3 sequence reads: CASSLVRSPGLTDTQYF. The CDR3 DNA reads as TGTGCCAGCAGCTTAGTTCGGTCTCCTGGTTTGACAGATACGCAGTATTTT.

CDR3 amino acids: CSVWISGGPNTEAFF. The CDR3 DNA is TGCAGCGTTTGGATATCAGGGGGCCCGAACACTGAAGCTTTCTTT. The chain employs TRBV29-1 and TRBJ1-1, with 8 positions matching TRBD1. Germline V gene data show CDR1 as SQVTM and CDR2 as ANQGSEA. This CDR3 contains 15 residues. The ends lost 5 bases at V and 1 base at J; junction bases unmatched: 9.

The gene calls are TRBV20-1 and TRBJ2-7; 7 nucleotides agree with TRBD2. The end of the DNA is better explained by TRBJ2-5, so the J call may be wrong. This CDR3 region has 12 residues. Germline V CDR1 and CDR2: DFQATT, SNEGSKA (reference sequence). In DNA, the CDR3 is TGCAGTGCTAGAATGTCTAGCGGGACCCAGTACTTC. Its protein product is CSARMSSGTQYF.

The genes are TRBV2 and TRBJ1-6, with 7 bases fitting TRBD1. Losses at the gene ends were 8 bases for V and 8 bases for J; bases not matched to a gene: 9. The CDR3 spans 14 residues. Germline CDR1 reads SNHLY; CDR2 reads FYNNEI. The CDR3 protein is CASEGGGSHSPLHF. CDR3 DNA: TGTGCCAGCGAGGGAGGGGGCTCTCATTCACCCCTCCACTTT.

This sequence joins TRBV28 and TRBJ1-2; 11 nucleotides align to TRBD1. Germline V gives CDR1 MDHEN, CDR2 SYDVKM. V was clipped by 7 bases and J by 8 bases; unmatched bases: 6. The CDR3 extends over 13 amino acids. The CDR3 spells CASTGTGGRGYTF. In DNA, the CDR3 is TGTGCCAGCACCGGGACAGGGGGGAGAGGCTACACCTTC.

CDR3 in DNA: TGCAGTGCTAGAGACCGGGGGATTTCTGTGTACTTC. This translates into CSARDRGISVYF. The chain combines TRBV20-1 with TRBJ2-5; D might be TRBD2 (6 bases). V was shortened by 0 bases and J by 13 bases, with 15 bases between the two germline ends. Germline-derived CDR1 and CDR2 are DFQATT and SNEGSKA (reference sequence). CDR3 length equals 12 residues.

The J gene is TRBJ1-4, the V gene TRBV21-1; TRBD1 is taken as the D call from the table, unchecked against the DNA. TRBV21-1 is marked as a pseudogene. The CDR3 has 15 amino acids. The CDR3 coding sequence is TGTGCCAGCGGCAAACCCAGGGAGTCGGGTGAAAAACTGTTTTTT. Protein sequence: CASGKPRESGEKLFF.

J is TRBJ2-1 and V is TRBV11-2, with 8 bases that match TRBD2. Germline values: CDR1 SGHAT, CDR2 FQNNGV. The V and J ends lost 6 bases and 10 bases, in that order; junction bases with no gene match: 5. The CDR3 extends over 12 amino acids. DNA of the CDR3: TGTGCCAGCAGATCCAGCGGGGGAGAGCAGTTCTTC. It codes for CASRSSGGEQFF.

The V gene is TRBV7-2, the J gene TRBJ2-1; D gene ambiguous. In germline, CDR1 is SGHTA, CDR2 FQGNSA. Trimming left V 10 bases short and J 7 bases short, with 5 bases between. This CDR3 spans 9 amino acids. CDR3 in DNA: TGTGCCACTGTTAATGAGCAGTTCTTC. Translated, it gives CATVNEQFF.

The V and J genes are TRBV6-5 and TRBJ1-6, with D possibly matching TRBD1 (6 bases). Per germline, CDR1 MNHEY and CDR2 SVGAGI. The CDR3 length is 13 residues. V was pared by 6 bases and J by 16 bases, with 19 bases between. The DNA for the CDR3 is TGTGCCAGCAGCCAGACCCCCTCGGGACAACTCCACTTT. This sequence encodes CASSQTPSGQLHF.

This rearrangement joins TRBV27 to TRBJ2-2; D is uncertain. Germline V lookup: CDR1 MNHEY, CDR2 SMNVEV (reference sequence). The CDR3 is made up of 15 amino acids. Trimming stripped 0 bases from V and 6 bases from J, with 11 bases between. CDR3 coding DNA: TGTGCCAGCAGTTTATCATCACCGAGACCCGGGGAGCTGTTTTTT. Translating gives CASSLSSPRPGELFF.

The chain combines TRBV10-3 with TRBJ1-2; tentative D call: TRBD1 (5 bases). This CDR3 region has 14 residues. Germline CDR1 and CDR2: ENHRY and SYGVKD. With 6 bases removed from V and 3 bases from J, the gap between germline ends came to 14 bases. The CDR3 protein is CAIRGTQGDYGYTF. The CDR3 DNA follows: TGTGCCATCAGGGGGACGCAAGGGGACTATGGCTACACCTTC.

The V and J genes are TRBV29-1 and TRBJ1-1, with a possible D match to TRBD1 (5 bases). V lost 3 bases to trimming and J lost 5 bases, with 10 bases between them. Per germline, CDR1 SQVTM and CDR2 ANQGSEA. This CDR3 has 12 amino acids. For the CDR3, the DNA is TGCAGCGTTGAGAGGGAGGGGACTGAAGCTTTCTTT. This gives the protein CSVEREGTEAFF.